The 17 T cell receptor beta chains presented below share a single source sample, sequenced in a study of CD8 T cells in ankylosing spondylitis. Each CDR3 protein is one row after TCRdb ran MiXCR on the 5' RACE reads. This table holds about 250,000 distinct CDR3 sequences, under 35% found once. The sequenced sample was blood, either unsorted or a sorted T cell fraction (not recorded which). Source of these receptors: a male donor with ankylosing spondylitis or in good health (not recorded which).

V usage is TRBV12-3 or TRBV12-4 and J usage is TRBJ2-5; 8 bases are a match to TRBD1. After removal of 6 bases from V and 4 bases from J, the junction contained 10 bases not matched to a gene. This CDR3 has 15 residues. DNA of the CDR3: TGTGCCAGCAGCCCCCTGGCAGGGGGCGCAGAGACCCAGTACTTC. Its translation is CASSPLAGGAETQYF.

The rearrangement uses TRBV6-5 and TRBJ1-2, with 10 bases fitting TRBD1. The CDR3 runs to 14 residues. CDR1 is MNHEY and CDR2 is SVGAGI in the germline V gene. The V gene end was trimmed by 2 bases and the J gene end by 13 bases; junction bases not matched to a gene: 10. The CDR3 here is CASSYETGGRVLTF. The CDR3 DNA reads TGTGCCAGCAGTTACGAGACAGGGGGCCGTGTGCTCACCTTC.

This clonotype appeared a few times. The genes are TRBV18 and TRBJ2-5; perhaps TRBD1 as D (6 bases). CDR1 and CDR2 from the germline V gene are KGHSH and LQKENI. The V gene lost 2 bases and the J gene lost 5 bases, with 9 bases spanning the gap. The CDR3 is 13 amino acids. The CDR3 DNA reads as TGTGCCAGCTCACCAGGGGGCGAGGAGACCCAGTACTTC. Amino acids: CASSPGGEETQYF.

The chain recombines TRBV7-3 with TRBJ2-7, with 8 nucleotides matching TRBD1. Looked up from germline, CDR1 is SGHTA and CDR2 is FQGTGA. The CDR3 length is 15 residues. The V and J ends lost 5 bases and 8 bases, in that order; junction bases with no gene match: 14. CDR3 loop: CASSPDGTGRAQQYF. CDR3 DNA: TGTGCCAGCAGCCCAGATGGGACAGGCAGAGCCCAGCAGTACTTC.

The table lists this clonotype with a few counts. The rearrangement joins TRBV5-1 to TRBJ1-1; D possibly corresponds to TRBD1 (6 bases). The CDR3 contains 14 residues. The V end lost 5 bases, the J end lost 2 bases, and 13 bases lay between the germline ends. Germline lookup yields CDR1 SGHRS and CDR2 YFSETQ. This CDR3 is CASRTTGDNTEAFF. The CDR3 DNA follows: TGCGCCAGCAGGACGACAGGCGATAACACTGAAGCTTTCTTT.

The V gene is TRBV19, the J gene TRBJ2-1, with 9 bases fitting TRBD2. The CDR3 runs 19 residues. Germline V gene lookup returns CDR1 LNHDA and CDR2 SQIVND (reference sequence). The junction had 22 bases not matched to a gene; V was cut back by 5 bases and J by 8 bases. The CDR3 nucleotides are TGTGCCAGTAGTTTAATCACGACTAGCGGAACCACCCTGAGGGATGAGCAGTTCTTC. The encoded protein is CASSLITTSGTTLRDEQFF.

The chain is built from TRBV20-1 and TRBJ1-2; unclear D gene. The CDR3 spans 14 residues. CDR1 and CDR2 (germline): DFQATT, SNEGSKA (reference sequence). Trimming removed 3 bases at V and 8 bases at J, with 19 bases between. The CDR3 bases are TGCAGTGCTAGTACCCCCGGTTATCTAAACGGCTACACCTTC. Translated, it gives CSASTPGYLNGYTF.

CDR3 DNA sequence: TGCAGTGCTAGTCGAGTAGCGGGGGGGGATGAGCAGTTCTTC. Amino acids: CSASRVAGGDEQFF. The chain uses TRBV20-1 and TRBJ2-1; 11 bases line up with TRBD2. From germline, CDR1 is DFQATT and CDR2 SNEGSKA (reference sequence). Losses at the gene ends were 3 bases for V and 8 bases for J; bases not matched to a gene: 6. CDR3 length: 14 residues.

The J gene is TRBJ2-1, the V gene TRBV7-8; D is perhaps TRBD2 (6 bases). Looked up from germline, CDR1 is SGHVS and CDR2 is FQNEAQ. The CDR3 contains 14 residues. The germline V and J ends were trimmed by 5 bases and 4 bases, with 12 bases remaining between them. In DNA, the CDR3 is TGTGCCAGCAGCACGCGGGGCGAATACAATGAGCAGTTCTTC. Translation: CASSTRGEYNEQFF.

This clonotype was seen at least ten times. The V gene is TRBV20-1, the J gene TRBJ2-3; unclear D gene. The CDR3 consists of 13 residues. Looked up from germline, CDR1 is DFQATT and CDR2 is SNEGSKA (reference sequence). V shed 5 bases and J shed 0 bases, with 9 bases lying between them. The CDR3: CSAQDPSTDTQYF. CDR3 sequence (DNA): TGCAGTGCTCAGGACCCTAGCACAGATACGCAGTATTTT.

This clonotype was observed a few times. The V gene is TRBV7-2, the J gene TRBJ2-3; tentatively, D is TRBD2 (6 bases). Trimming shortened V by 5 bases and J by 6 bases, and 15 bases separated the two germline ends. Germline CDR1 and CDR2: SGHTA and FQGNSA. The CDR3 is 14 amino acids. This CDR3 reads CASSVTSSGDTQYF. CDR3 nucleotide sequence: TGTGCCAGCAGCGTAACTAGCAGTGGCGATACGCAGTATTTT.

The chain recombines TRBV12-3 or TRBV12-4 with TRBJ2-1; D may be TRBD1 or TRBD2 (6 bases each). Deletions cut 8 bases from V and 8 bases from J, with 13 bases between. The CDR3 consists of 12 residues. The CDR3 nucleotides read TGTGCCAGCGGTGTGAGGGGGGATGAGCAGTTCTTC. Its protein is CASGVRGDEQFF.

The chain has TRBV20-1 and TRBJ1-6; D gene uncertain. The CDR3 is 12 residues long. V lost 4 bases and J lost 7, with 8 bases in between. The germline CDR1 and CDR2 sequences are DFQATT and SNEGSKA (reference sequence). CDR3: CSATQTNSPLHF. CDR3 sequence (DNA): TGCAGTGCTACCCAGACGAATTCACCCCTCCACTTT.

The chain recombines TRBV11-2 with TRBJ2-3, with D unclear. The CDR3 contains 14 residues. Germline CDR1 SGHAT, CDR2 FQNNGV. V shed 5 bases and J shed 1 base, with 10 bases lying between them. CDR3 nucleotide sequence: TGTGCCAGCAGCCTCCCGACTCGCACAGATACGCAGTATTTT. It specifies CASSLPTRTDTQYF.

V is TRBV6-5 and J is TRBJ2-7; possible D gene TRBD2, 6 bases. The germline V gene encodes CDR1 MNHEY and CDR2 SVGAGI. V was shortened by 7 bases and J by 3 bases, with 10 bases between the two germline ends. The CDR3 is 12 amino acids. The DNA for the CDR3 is TGTGCCAGCACCTCCGGGGGCTACGAGCAGTACTTC. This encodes CASTSGGYEQYF.

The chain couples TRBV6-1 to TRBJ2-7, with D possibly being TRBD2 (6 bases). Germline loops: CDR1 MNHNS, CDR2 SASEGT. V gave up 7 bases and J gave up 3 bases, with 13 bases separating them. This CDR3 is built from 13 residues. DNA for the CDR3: TGTGCCAGCACCCAACCCGGGGGCTACGAGCAGTACTTC. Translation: CASTQPGGYEQYF.

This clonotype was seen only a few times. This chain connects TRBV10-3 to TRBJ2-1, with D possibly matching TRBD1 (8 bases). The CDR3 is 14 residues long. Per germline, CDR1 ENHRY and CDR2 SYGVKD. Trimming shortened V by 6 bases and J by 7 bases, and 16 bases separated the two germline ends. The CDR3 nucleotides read TGTGCCATCAGGAAGACAGGGGAGGGAAATGAGCAGTTCTTC. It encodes CAIRKTGEGNEQFF.